This paragraph reports one T cell receptor beta chain. This sample was taken from a study of blood T cell repertoires in COVID-19. For the study at large: The United States, Italy and Spain supplied acute and convalescent COVID-19 samples.

V was cut by 5 bases and J by 0 bases, with 10 bases left in between. Germline V gene data show CDR1 as LNHDA and CDR2 as SQIVND (reference sequence). The CDR3 is made up of 15 amino acids. Libraries were prepared by immunoSEQ multiplex PCR; TCRdb keeps only in-frame clonotypes and omits some of them. Among 99,000 or so clones, about four fifths were seen once, and the ten largest hold approximately 3.4%. The material sequenced was peripheral blood. This clonotype originated in an elderly woman with active or convalescent COVID-19. The chain employs TRBV19 and TRBJ1-4, with D possibly TRBD1 on 6 matching bases. This CDR3 reads CASSGRTATNEKLFF. In nucleotides, the CDR3 is TGTGCCAGTAGTGGTCGGACAGCAACTAATGAAAAACTGTTTTTT.